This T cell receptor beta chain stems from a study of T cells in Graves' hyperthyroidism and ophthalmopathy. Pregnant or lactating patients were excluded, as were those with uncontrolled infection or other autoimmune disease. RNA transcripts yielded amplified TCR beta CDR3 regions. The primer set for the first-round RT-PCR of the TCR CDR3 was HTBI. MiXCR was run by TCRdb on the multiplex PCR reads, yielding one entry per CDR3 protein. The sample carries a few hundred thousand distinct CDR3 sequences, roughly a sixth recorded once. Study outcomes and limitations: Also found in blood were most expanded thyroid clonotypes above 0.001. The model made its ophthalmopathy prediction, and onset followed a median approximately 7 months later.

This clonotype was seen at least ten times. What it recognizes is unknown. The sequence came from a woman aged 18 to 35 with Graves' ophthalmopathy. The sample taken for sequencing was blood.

The CDR3 DNA follows: TGCAGCGTTGAAGGACAGTCAGCCACTGAAGCTTTCTTT. It specifies CSVEGQSATEAFF. J is TRBJ1-1 and V is TRBV29-1; D is perhaps TRBD1 (5 bases). The V end lost 1 base, the J end lost 4 bases, and 10 bases lay between the germline ends. The germline V gene has CDR1 SQVTM and CDR2 ANQGSEA. This CDR3 is 13 amino acids long.